These 32 T cell receptor beta chains came from one sample sequenced in a study of Ad26.COV2.S vaccination and SARS-CoV-2 variants. The repertoire was sequenced with immunoSEQ multiplex PCR; TCRdb's copy has only in-frame clones and lacks some. The sample holds about 410,000 clones; about nine tenths are singletons and the top ten take about 2%. Treatment specified: around 19 received Ad26.COV2.S at low or high dose, single or two shots; about 5 received placebo; per-sample allocation not given. Sampling took place 63 days after the first vaccine or placebo injection. Here the sequenced sample was peripheral blood, taken in a trial of Ad26.COV2.S vaccine versus placebo. The receptors shown here come from a person aged 18-60 years who received the Ad26.COV2.S COVID-19 vaccine or a placebo.

The chain couples TRBV7-2 to TRBJ2-7; D possibly corresponds to TRBD1 (6 bases). Trimming shortened V by 2 bases and J by 0 bases, and 14 bases separated the two germline ends. This CDR3 has 16 amino acids. In germline, CDR1 is SGHTA, CDR2 FQGNSA. The CDR3 here is CASSLTDRYPSYEQYF. For the CDR3, the DNA is TGTGCCAGCAGCTTAACAGACAGGTACCCCTCCTACGAGCAGTACTTC.

The J gene is TRBJ2-7, the V gene TRBV6-1; 11 positions match TRBD2. The CDR3 consists of 18 residues. Germline CDR1 and CDR2: MNHNS and SASEGT. The J segment lost 3 bases and the V segment lost 0 bases, leaving 10 bases of the junction unmatched. CDR3 sequence: CASSEALSLAGGVYEQYF. CDR3 bases: TGTGCCAGCAGTGAAGCACTATCCTTAGCGGGAGGGGTCTACGAGCAGTACTTC.

This CDR3 reads CASSYSPRGAGNSYEQYF. CDR3 coding DNA: TGTGCCAGCAGTTACTCTCCCCGTGGGGCGGGAAACTCCTACGAGCAGTACTTC. The chain employs TRBV6-2 or TRBV6-3 and TRBJ2-7; TRBD2 might be the D (6 bases). The CDR3 loop spans 18 amino acids. Germline V gene data show CDR1 as MNHEY and CDR2 as SVGEGT. V shed 0 bases and J shed 0 bases, with 18 bases lying between them.

The chain links TRBV28 to TRBJ1-6; D might be TRBD1 (6 bases). V lost 2 bases and J 7 bases, leaving 12 bases between the germline ends. The CDR3 runs 15 residues. Looked up from germline, CDR1 is MDHEN and CDR2 is SYDVKM. CDR3 sequence: CASSLPTGNNSPLHF. The CDR3 region has the DNA TGTGCCAGCAGTTTACCCACAGGGAACAATTCACCCCTCCACTTT.

The chain has TRBV7-9 and TRBJ2-2, with D possibly matching TRBD1 (5 bases). CDR3 size: 11 residues. V was cut by 8 bases and J by 4 bases, with 5 bases left in between. Germline CDR1 and CDR2: SEHNR and FQNEAQ (reference sequence). In nucleotides, the CDR3 is TGTGCCAGCGGGGCCACCGGGGAGCTGTTTTTT. This codes for CASGATGELFF.

The chain links TRBV5-4 to TRBJ1-4, with 7 bases lining up with TRBD1. Germline CDR1 SGHNT, CDR2 YYREEE (reference sequence). The CDR3 has 15 amino acids. The trim removed 4 bases at V and 8 bases at J, leaving 11 bases unmatched. CDR3 sequence (DNA): TGTGCCAGCAGCAATATAGGGGGCTCGGGAGAAAAACTGTTTTTT. Its protein is CASSNIGGSGEKLFF. Supplemented by reference TRBV5-4 and TRBJ1-4, the full variable domain reads ETGVTQSPTHLIKTRGQQVTLRCSSQSGHNTVSWYQQALGQGPQFIFQYYREEENGRGNFPPRFSGLQFPNYSSELNVNALELDDSALYLCASSNIGGSGEKLFFGSGTQLSVL.

The CDR3 DNA sequence: TGTGCCACCAGTGATTACCATGGCTACACCTTC. Its protein product is CATSDYHGYTF. The chain uses TRBV24-1 and TRBJ1-2; no definite D call. CDR1 and CDR2 (germline): KGHDR, SFDVKD. The CDR3 covers 11 residues. Trimming stripped 2 bases from V and 6 bases from J, with 3 bases between.

CDR3 amino acids: CASSPALSPELHNEQFF. CDR3 coding DNA: TGTGCCAGCAGTCCGGCCTTGAGCCCCGAGCTCCACAATGAGCAGTTCTTC. The chain recombines TRBV27 with TRBJ2-1; no definite D call. This CDR3 comprises 17 residues. Germline V gene lookup returns CDR1 MNHEY and CDR2 SMNVEV (reference sequence). Trimming stripped 5 bases from V and 5 bases from J, with 22 bases between.

CDR3 loop: CASSKDSGGYEQYF. CDR3 DNA sequence: TGTGCCAGCAGCAAGGACTCTGGCGGCTACGAGCAGTACTTC. V gene TRBV9 combines with J gene TRBJ2-7, with TRBD2 as a possible D gene (5 bases). V was cut by 4 bases and J by 3 bases, with 14 bases left in between. The CDR3 is 14 amino acids. Germline loops: CDR1 SGDLS, CDR2 YYNGEE.

The chain joins TRBV30 to TRBJ2-7, with TRBD1 as a possible D gene (5 bases). CDR1 is GTSNPN, CDR2 SVGIG, per germline (reference sequence). With 4 bases removed from V and 0 bases from J, the gap between germline ends came to 16 bases. CDR3 length: 15 amino acids. CDR3 residues: CAWTTAAGPSYEQYF. CDR3 sequence (DNA): TGTGCCTGGACGACAGCAGCTGGCCCCTCCTACGAGCAGTACTTC. The variable domain in full, completed from reference TRBV30 and TRBJ2-7, reads SQTIHQWPATLVQPVGSPLSLECTVEGTSNPNLYWYRQAAGRGLQLLFYSVGIGQISSEVPQNLSASRPQDRQFILSSKKLLLSDSGFYLCAWTTAAGPSYEQYFGPGTRLTVT.

The V call is TRBV28, the J call TRBJ2-7, with D possibly TRBD2 on 6 matching bases. Germline values: CDR1 MDHEN, CDR2 SYDVKM. CDR3 length: 17 amino acids. V dropped 4 bases and J dropped 2 bases, with 21 bases sitting between them. In DNA, the CDR3 is TGTGCCAGCAGTTCCCCACCCGGTAGTAGCGGTGCCTACGAGCAGTACTTC. Translation gives CASSSPPGSSGAYEQYF.

This clone appeared a single time. The chain has TRBV5-1 and TRBJ2-1, with 8 bases fitting TRBD2. With 3 bases clipped from V and 3 bases from J, the junction kept 8 bases outside the gene matches. CDR1 SGHRS and CDR2 YFSETQ come from the germline V gene. There are 16 residues in the CDR3. This CDR3 is CASSSWGTSNYNEQFF. CDR3 in DNA: TGCGCCAGCAGCTCCTGGGGGACTAGTAACTACAATGAGCAGTTCTTC.

This clone has more than one count but fewer than ten. The CDR3 is CASNGQGRTSYEQYF. The CDR3 DNA reads as TGCGCCAGCAACGGACAGGGCCGAACCTCCTACGAGCAGTACTTC. The gene calls are TRBV5-1 and TRBJ2-7; the match to TRBD1 covers 8 bases. With V trimmed by 6 bases and J by 0 bases, 8 bases remained unmatched. The germline V gene encodes CDR1 SGHRS and CDR2 YFSETQ. This CDR3 comprises 15 residues.

Concerning this clone itself: Other DNA sequences in this sample translate to the same CDR3. This chain links TRBV6-6 with TRBJ2-7, with 7 nucleotides matching TRBD2. The CDR3 contains 14 residues. V shed 1 base, J shed 3 bases, and the junction held 3 bases outside the gene matches. Germline V gene data show CDR1 as MNHNY and CDR2 as SVGAGI (reference sequence). CDR3 region: CASSYLAGGYEQYF. For the CDR3, the DNA is TGTGCCAGCAGTTACTTAGCGGGTGGCTACGAGCAGTACTTC.

The chain's CDR3 is CAWERGNEQFF. The CDR3 DNA sequence: TGTGCCTGGGAGCGGGGCAATGAGCAGTTCTTC. The V call is TRBV30, the J call TRBJ2-1; 7 bases map to TRBD2. The CDR3 totals 11 residues. Per the germline V gene, CDR1 is GTSNPN and CDR2 is SVGIG (reference sequence). J was trimmed by 6 bases and V by 5 bases; bases with no gene match: 1.

J is TRBJ1-4 and V is TRBV12-5; 9 bases align to TRBD1. This CDR3 spans 14 amino acids. Germline V gene sequence: CDR1 LGHNT, CDR2 FRNRAP. The V gene end was trimmed by 4 bases and the J gene end by 8 bases; junction bases not matched to a gene: 5. In nucleotides, the CDR3 is TGTGCTAGTGGTTCAGACAGGGGGGGAGAAAAACTGTTTTTT. This translates into CASGSDRGGEKLFF.

The chain recombines TRBV18 with TRBJ2-1; possibly TRBD2 for D (6 bases). Trimming stripped 2 bases from V and 9 bases from J, with 20 bases between. The CDR3 has 16 residues. The germline gives CDR1 KGHSH, CDR2 LQKENI. CDR3 residues: CASSPSRTGEFGEQFF. CDR3 DNA: TGTGCCAGCTCACCAAGCAGGACGGGAGAATTCGGTGAGCAGTTCTTC. Full variable domain (missing parts from reference TRBV18 and TRBJ2-1): NAGVMQNPRHLVRRRGQEARLRCSPMKGHSHVYWYRQLPEEGLKFMVYLQKENIIDESGMPKERFSAEFPKEGPSILRIQQVVRGDSAAYFCASSPSRTGEFGEQFFGPGTRLTVL.

The V gene is TRBV7-9, the J gene TRBJ1-1, with 11 bases lining up with TRBD1. CDR1 and CDR2 from the germline V gene are SEHNR and FQNEAQ (reference sequence). J was trimmed by 6 bases and V by 6 bases; bases with no gene match: 12. The CDR3 extends over 16 amino acids. CDR3: CASSTGTGGLLPEAFF. CDR3 nucleotides: TGTGCCAGCAGTACCGGGACAGGGGGGTTGTTGCCTGAAGCTTTCTTT.

V and J are TRBV19 and TRBJ1-5, with a tentative D call TRBD1 (6 bases). The V end lost 2 bases, the J end lost 2 bases, and 13 bases lay between the germline ends. Germline values: CDR1 LNHDA, CDR2 SQIVND (reference sequence). The CDR3 sequence is 16 residues long. The CDR3 sequence is CASSILGAAGNQPQHF. The CDR3 region has the DNA TGTGCCAGTAGTATACTGGGGGCTGCGGGCAATCAGCCCCAGCATTTT.

V and J are TRBV28 and TRBJ1-5; possible D gene TRBD1, 5 bases. The CDR3 is 15 residues long. Germline V lookup: CDR1 MDHEN, CDR2 SYDVKM. The V end lost 6 bases, the J end lost 3 bases, and 15 bases lay between the germline ends. The CDR3 nucleotides are TGTGCCAGCAGCCCGAGTTCGGGGGACAATCAGCCCCAGCATTTT. It codes for CASSPSSGDNQPQHF. Drawing the rest from reference TRBV28 and TRBJ1-5, the complete variable domain is DVKVTQSSRYLVKRTGEKVFLECVQDMDHENMFWYRQDPGLGLRLIYFSYDVKMKEKGDIPEGYSVSREKKERFSLILESASTNQTSMYLCASSPSSGDNQPQHFGDGTRLSIL.

A single count supports this clone. This chain connects TRBV27 to TRBJ1-6, with TRBD1 as a possible D gene (6 bases). This CDR3 contains 16 residues. Germline assignment: CDR1 MNHEY and CDR2 SMNVEV (reference sequence). V lost 3 bases to trimming and J lost 6 bases, with 15 bases between them. CDR3 nucleotides: TGTGCCAGCAGTTTGGTTCGGGGGGCGATTAATTCACCCCTCCACTTT. Its translation is CASSLVRGAINSPLHF.

The chain recombines TRBV7-9 with TRBJ2-3, with 9 bases aligning to TRBD2. J gave up 2 bases and V 2 bases, and 2 bases lay outside the gene matches. From germline, CDR1 is SEHNR and CDR2 FQNEAQ (reference sequence). The CDR3 loop spans 15 amino acids. CDR3 residues: CASSLLAGFTDTQYF. DNA of the CDR3: TGTGCCAGCAGCTTACTAGCGGGGTTCACAGATACGCAGTATTTT.

V and J are TRBV29-1 and TRBJ2-2; TRBD1 aligns across 7 bases. This CDR3 comprises 17 residues. The ends lost 6 bases at V and 0 bases at J; junction bases unmatched: 13. CDR1 SQVTM and CDR2 ANQGSEA come from the germline V gene. The CDR3 protein is CSVGPTTGTANTGELFF. The CDR3 nucleotides are TGCAGCGTCGGACCTACAACCGGGACAGCGAACACCGGGGAGCTGTTTTTT.

The chain has TRBV5-4 and TRBJ1-4; weak D call: TRBD1 (5 bases). Germline values: CDR1 SGHNT, CDR2 YYREEE (reference sequence). V shed 3 bases and J shed 1 base, with 7 bases lying between them. There are 14 residues in the CDR3. The CDR3 here is CASSWGGTNEKLFF. DNA for the CDR3: TGTGCCAGCAGCTGGGGGGGAACTAATGAAAAACTGTTTTTT.

This clone was seen only once. V gene TRBV4-1 combines with J gene TRBJ2-3; 12 positions agree with TRBD2. After removal of 2 bases from V and 4 bases from J, the junction contained 1 base not matched to a gene. Germline V CDR1 and CDR2: MGHRA, YSYEKL. The CDR3 sequence is 15 residues long. The CDR3 bases are TGCGCCAGCAGCCAACTAGCGGGAGGGCCAGATACGCAGTATTTT. Amino acid sequence: CASSQLAGGPDTQYF.

This chain links TRBV5-4 with TRBJ2-3; D gene unclear. The germline V gene has CDR1 SGHNT and CDR2 YYREEE (reference sequence). This CDR3 has 15 residues. The V end was cut by 1 base, the J end by 0 bases, with 9 bases between. This CDR3 reads CASSLSTASTDTQYF. The CDR3 DNA sequence: TGTGCCAGCAGCTTGTCCACTGCTAGCACAGATACGCAGTATTTT.

V usage is TRBV28 and J usage is TRBJ1-4; possible D gene TRBD1, 5 bases. This CDR3 has 15 amino acids. In germline, CDR1 is MDHEN, CDR2 SYDVKM. V gave up 5 bases and J gave up 0 bases, with 10 bases separating them. Here the CDR3 reads CASSPIQATNEKLFF. CDR3 bases: TGTGCCAGCAGTCCAATACAGGCAACTAATGAAAAACTGTTTTTT.

The V call is TRBV7-2, the J call TRBJ2-1; the match to TRBD1 covers 8 bases. The CDR3 totals 14 residues. The V gene end was trimmed by 7 bases and the J gene end by 7 bases; junction bases not matched to a gene: 9. Germline loops: CDR1 SGHTA, CDR2 FQGNSA. CDR3 nucleotide sequence: TGTGCCAGCAAACTGGACAGGGACCGAAATGAGCAGTTCTTC. Translation: CASKLDRDRNEQFF.

The gene calls are TRBV19 and TRBJ1-2; a weak D match, TRBD1 (6 bases). This CDR3 is built from 13 residues. V lost 5 bases and J lost 6, with 13 bases in between. In germline, CDR1 is LNHDA, CDR2 SQIVND (reference sequence). CDR3 DNA: TGTGCCAGTAGTCCCGAGGGGGTCCATGGCTACACCTTC. Its translation: CASSPEGVHGYTF.

This chain uses TRBV7-2 with TRBJ2-7; D unresolved. V gave up 5 bases and J gave up 3 bases, with 17 bases separating them. Germline V CDR1 and CDR2: SGHTA, FQGNSA. The CDR3 is 15 residues long. The CDR3 here is CASSPEPQRNYEQYF. DNA for the CDR3: TGTGCCAGCAGCCCGGAACCCCAGAGGAACTACGAGCAGTACTTC.

The rearrangement uses TRBV5-1 and TRBJ2-7; perhaps TRBD1 as D (6 bases). V was shortened by 1 base and J by 5 bases, with 13 bases between the two germline ends. The CDR3 sequence is 14 residues long. Germline assignment: CDR1 SGHRS and CDR2 YFSETQ. CDR3: CASSLNYRVDEQYF. The CDR3 nucleotides read TGCGCCAGCAGCTTGAACTACAGGGTAGACGAGCAGTACTTC.

The J gene is TRBJ1-4, the V gene TRBV4-3, with TRBD1 as a possible D gene (6 bases). The germline gives CDR1 LGHNA, CDR2 YSLEER. Trimming took off 4 bases at V and 5 bases at J, with 11 bases between the two ends. The CDR3 has 14 amino acids. The CDR3 DNA follows: TGCGCCAGCAGCCGGACTACAGGGAATGAAAAACTGTTTTTT. Protein sequence: CASSRTTGNEKLFF.